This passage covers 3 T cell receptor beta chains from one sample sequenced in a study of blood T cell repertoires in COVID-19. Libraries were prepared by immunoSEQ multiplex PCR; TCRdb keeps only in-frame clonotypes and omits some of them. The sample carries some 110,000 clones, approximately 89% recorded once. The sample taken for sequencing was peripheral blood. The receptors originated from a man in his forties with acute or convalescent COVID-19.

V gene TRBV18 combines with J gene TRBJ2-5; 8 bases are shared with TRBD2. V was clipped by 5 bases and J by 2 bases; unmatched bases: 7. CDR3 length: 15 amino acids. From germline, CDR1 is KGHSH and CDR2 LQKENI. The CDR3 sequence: CASSGREGQQETQYF. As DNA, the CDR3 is TGTGCCAGCTCAGGACGGGAGGGGCAGCAAGAGACCCAGTACTTC.

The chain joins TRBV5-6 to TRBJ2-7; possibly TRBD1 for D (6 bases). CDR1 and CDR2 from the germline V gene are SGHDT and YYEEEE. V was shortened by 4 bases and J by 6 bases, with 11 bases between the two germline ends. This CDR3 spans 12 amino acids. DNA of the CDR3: TGTGCCAGCAGCCGGACAGCTTCCGAGCAGTACTTC. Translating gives CASSRTASEQYF.

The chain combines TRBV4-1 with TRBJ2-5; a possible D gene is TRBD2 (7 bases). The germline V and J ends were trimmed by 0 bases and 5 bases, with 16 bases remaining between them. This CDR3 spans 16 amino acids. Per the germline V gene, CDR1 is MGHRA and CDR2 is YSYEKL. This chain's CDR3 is CASSQDGGGSWETQYF. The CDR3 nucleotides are TGCGCCAGCAGCCAAGATGGGGGCGGGAGCTGGGAGACCCAGTACTTC.